This T cell receptor beta chain was recorded in a study of T-cell reconstitution after alpha-beta-depleted transplantation in children. The CDR3 consists of 14 residues. V lost 6 bases and J 1 base, leaving 11 bases between the germline ends. Germline-derived CDR1 and CDR2 are MNHNS and SASEGT. Overall study findings and caveats: Some patients' high day-60 TCRbeta diversity was traced to surviving recipient T cells and thymic progenitors.

Library preparation (for TCRbeta) was performed with unique molecular identifiers. One entry per CDR3 protein, called by TCRdb with MiXCR from the PCR reads. The sample comprises a few hundred thousand distinct CDR3 sequences, approximately 42% of which are singletons, and under 35% rests with the top ten. A word on this clonotype: Its antigen is not known.

This clonotype was sampled from a girl aged 2-15 years with aplastic anemia, due to receive a stem cell transplant. Sequences were derived from PBMCs, sampled before TCRalphabeta/CD19-depleted stem cell transplant. The rearrangement links TRBV6-1 to TRBJ2-3; a weak D match, TRBD2 (6 bases). This chain's CDR3 is CASRRPGGTDTQYF. CDR3 nucleotides: TGTGCCAGCAGACGACCGGGGGGCACAGATACGCAGTATTTT.